This TCR beta chain is drawn from a study of shared clonotypes between healthy human individuals. Overall study findings and caveats: The generation probabilities recorded for non-shared clonotypes fell below those of clonotypes shared by all four donors.

About this clone: Its matching antigen is unknown.

Measured with immunoSEQ multiplex PCR; TCRdb has only the in-frame clones, and not every one. The sample includes more than 2,000,000 clones, around nine tenths of them seen just once. With V trimmed by 3 bases and J by 5 bases, 8 bases remained unmatched. The CDR3 consists of 15 residues. The V gene's germline CDR1 is LNHDA and CDR2 SQIVND (reference sequence). Sequencing input: naive CD4+ T cells sorted from blood. Subset in this sample: CD45RA+ positively selected. This chain connects TRBV19 to TRBJ1-1; 8 bases map to TRBD1. The clonotype was recovered from a man younger than 30 in good health. The CDR3 sequence is CASSISQGAETEAFF. The CDR3 DNA sequence: TGTGCCAGTAGTATTAGTCAGGGGGCAGAAACTGAAGCTTTCTTT.